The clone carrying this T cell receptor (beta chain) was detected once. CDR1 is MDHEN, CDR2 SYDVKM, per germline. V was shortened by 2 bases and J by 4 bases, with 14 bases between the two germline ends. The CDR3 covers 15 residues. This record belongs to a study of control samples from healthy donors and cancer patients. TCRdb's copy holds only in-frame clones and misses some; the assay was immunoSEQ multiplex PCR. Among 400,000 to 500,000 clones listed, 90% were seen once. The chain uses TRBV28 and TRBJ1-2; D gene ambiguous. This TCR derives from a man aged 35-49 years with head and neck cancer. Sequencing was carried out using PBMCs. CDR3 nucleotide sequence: TGTGCCAGCAGTTTAATCCAGACCCGACCCTATGGCTACACCTTC. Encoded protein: CASSLIQTRPYGYTF.